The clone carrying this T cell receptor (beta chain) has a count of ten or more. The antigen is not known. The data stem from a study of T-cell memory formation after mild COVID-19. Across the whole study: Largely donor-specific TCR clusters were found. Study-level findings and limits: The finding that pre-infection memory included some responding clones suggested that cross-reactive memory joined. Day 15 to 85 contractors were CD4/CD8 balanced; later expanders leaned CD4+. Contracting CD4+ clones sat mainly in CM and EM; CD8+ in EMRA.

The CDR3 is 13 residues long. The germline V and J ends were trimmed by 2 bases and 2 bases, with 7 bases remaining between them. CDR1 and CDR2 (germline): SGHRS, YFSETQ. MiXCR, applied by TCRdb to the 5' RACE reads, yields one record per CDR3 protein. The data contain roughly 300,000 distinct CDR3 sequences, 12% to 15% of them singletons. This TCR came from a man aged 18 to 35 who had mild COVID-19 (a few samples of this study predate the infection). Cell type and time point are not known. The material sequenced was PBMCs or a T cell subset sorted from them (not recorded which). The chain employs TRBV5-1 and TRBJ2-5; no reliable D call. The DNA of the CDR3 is TGCGCCAGCAGCTTCACTGTGCAAGAGACCCAGTACTTC. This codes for CASSFTVQETQYF.